The present TCR beta chain was sequenced within a study of T-cell reconstitution after alpha-beta-depleted transplantation in children. Study findings and constraints: Roughly two months post-transplant, alpha-beta T cells reportedly originated from several hundred graft clones that had expanded. Surviving recipient cells, namely T cells and thymic progenitors, were the source of high day-60 TCRbeta diversity in some patients. One year post-transplant, T-cell counts and diversity were largely derived from T cells produced anew.

This CDR3 contains 13 residues. Germline V gene lookup returns CDR1 SQVTM and CDR2 ANQGSEA. Unique molecular identifiers were incorporated when the TCRbeta library was constructed. MiXCR, applied by TCRdb to the PCR reads, yields one record per CDR3 protein. Of 600,000 or so distinct CDR3 sequences listed, 23% are singletons. The table lists this clonotype with a few counts. What it binds is unknown. The sample in question was PBMCs, mostly from graft donor cells, obtained 360 days after TCRalphabeta/CD19-depleted stem cell transplant. This TCR was recovered from a boy in the first two years of life who had a stem cell transplant for acute myeloid leukemia, so the T cells may come from the graft donor. J is TRBJ2-1 and V is TRBV29-1; D perhaps matches TRBD2 (5 bases). The CDR3 is CRVTGNSYNEQFF. The DNA for the CDR3 is TGCAGGGTCACGGGGAATTCCTACAATGAGCAGTTCTTC.